Sequencing of this T cell receptor beta chain was carried out in a study of glioma-infiltrating T cells after dendritic cell vaccination. On the study more broadly: Autologous tumor lysate was loaded overnight onto monocyte-derived dendritic cells grown less than 8 days with IL-4 and GM-CSF. Patients received three intradermal dendritic cell vaccine injections at biweekly intervals.

Sample time point: after dendritic cell vaccination, including at tumor progression/relapse. Blood PBMC samples: pre-vaccination, two weeks post third vaccination, and at tumor progression. The germline gives CDR1 SGHVS, CDR2 FNYEAQ. V gave up 4 bases and J gave up 5 bases, with 18 bases separating them. The length of the CDR3 is 16 residues. Profiled with immunoSEQ multiplex PCR; TCRdb holds only in-frame clones, not every one. The data contain approximately 50,000 clones, around 91% of them singletons. The rearrangement uses TRBV7-6 and TRBJ2-1; perhaps TRBD2 as D (5 bases). This specimen was blood, taken after dendritic cell vaccination. The receptor was derived from a human donor with glioblastoma. This chain's CDR3 is CASSSPGRYKDNEQFF. CDR3 DNA sequence: TGTGCCAGCAGCTCCCCGGGAAGGTATAAGGACAATGAGCAGTTCTTC.